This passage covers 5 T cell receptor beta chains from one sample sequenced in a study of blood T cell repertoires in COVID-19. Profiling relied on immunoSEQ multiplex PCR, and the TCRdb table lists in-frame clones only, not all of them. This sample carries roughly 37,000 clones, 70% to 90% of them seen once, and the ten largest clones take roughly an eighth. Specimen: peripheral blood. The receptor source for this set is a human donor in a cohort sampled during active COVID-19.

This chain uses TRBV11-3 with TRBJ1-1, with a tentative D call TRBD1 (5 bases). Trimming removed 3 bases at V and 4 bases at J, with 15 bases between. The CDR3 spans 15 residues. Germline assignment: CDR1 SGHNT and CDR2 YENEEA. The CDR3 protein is CASSLTGTGGTEAFF. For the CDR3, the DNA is TGTGCCAGCAGCTTGACCGGGACGGGGGGCACTGAAGCTTTCTTT.

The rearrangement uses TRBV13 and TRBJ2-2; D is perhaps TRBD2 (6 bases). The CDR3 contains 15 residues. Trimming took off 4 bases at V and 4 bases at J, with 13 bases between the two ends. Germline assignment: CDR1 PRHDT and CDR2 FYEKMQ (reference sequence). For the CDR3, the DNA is TGTGCCAGCAGCTCGCCGGGGGTGGTCACCGGGGAGCTGTTTTTT. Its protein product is CASSSPGVVTGELFF. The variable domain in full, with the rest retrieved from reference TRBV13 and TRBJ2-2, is AAGVIQSPRHLIKEKRETATLKCYPIPRHDTVYWYQQGPGQDPQFLISFYEKMQSDKGSIPDRFSAQQFSDYHSELNMSSLELGDSALYFCASSSPGVVTGELFFGEGSRLTVL.

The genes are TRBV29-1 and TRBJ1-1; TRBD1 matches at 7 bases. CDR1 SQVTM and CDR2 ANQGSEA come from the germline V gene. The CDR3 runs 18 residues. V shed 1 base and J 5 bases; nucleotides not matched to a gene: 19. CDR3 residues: CSVEAMTGKGRGRTEAFF. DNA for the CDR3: TGCAGCGTTGAAGCGATGACAGGGAAGGGTCGCGGCCGGACTGAAGCTTTCTTT.

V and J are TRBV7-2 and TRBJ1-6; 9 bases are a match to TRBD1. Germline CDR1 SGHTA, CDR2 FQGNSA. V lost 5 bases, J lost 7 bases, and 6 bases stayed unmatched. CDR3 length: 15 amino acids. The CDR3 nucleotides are TGTGCCAGCAGCGAAAGCGGACAGGGGAATTCACCCCTCCACTTT. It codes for CASSESGQGNSPLHF.

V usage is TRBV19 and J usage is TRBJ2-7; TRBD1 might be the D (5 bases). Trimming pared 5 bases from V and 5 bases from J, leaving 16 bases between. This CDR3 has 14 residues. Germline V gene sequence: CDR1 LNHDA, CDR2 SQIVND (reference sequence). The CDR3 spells CASSGQSLRNEQYF. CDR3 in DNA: TGTGCCAGTAGTGGACAATCATTAAGGAACGAGCAGTACTTC.